This TCR beta chain was retrieved from a study of blood T cell repertoires in COVID-19. Study at large: Samples of COVID-19 (acute and convalescent) were obtained from the United States, Italy and Spain.

Seattle patients were enrolled while actively infected and followed longitudinally. How the authors handled the data: Quantification of nucleated cells was approximated via reference gene primer amplification. The assay was immunoSEQ multiplex PCR, and TCRdb's table has in-frame clones only and misses some. V and J calls and clone size are given by that table; D and trimming were obtained from the DNA. The sample lists fewer than 200,000 clones, roughly 85% occurring once. The germline gives CDR1 MNHEY, CDR2 SVGEGT. Trimming removed 4 bases at V and 2 bases at J, with 12 bases between. The CDR3 is made up of 15 amino acids.

Sample: peripheral blood. This sequence joins TRBV6-2 or TRBV6-3 and TRBJ1-3; D possibly corresponds to TRBD1 (5 bases). The source is a woman in her sixties or seventies with COVID-19, enrolled during active disease. The CDR3 here is CASSSTTGAGNTIYF. The CDR3 region has the DNA TGTGCCAGCAGTTCGACGACGGGGGCTGGAAACACCATATATTTT.